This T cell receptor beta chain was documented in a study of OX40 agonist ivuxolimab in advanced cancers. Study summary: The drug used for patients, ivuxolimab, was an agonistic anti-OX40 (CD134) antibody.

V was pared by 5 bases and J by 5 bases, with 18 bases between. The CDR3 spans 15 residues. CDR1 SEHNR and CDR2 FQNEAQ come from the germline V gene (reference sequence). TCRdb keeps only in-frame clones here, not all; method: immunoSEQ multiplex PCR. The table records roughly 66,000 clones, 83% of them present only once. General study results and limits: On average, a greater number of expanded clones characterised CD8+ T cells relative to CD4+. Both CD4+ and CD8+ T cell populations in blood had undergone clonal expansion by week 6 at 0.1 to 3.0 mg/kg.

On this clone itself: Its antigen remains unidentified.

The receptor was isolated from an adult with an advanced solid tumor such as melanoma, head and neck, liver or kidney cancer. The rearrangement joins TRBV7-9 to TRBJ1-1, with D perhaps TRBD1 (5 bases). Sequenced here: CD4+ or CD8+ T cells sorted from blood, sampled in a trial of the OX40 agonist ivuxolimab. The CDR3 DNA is TGTGCCAGCAGCAGCCGGGACGCCCGACGAACTGAAGCTTTCTTT. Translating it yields CASSSRDARRTEAFF.